The next 14 T cell receptor beta chains were all read from a single sample in a study of T cell clones after liver transplantation. Sequenced by immunoSEQ multiplex PCR; TCRdb stores in-frame clones only, minus some. The sample lists 95,000 to 110,000 clones, approximately 78% occurring once. The specimen was CD4+ T cells from blood, collected before liver transplant. These receptors originate from a human donor who received a liver transplant.

The J gene is TRBJ1-6, the V gene TRBV6-6; 7 nucleotides match TRBD1. Germline V gene lookup returns CDR1 MNHNY and CDR2 SVGAGI (reference sequence). This CDR3 is 13 amino acids long. The V and J ends lost 6 bases and 5 bases, in that order; junction bases with no gene match: 1. CDR3 amino acids: CASSDRDNSPLHF. CDR3 nucleotides: TGTGCCAGCAGCGACAGGGATAATTCACCCCTCCACTTT.

The chain is built from TRBV30 and TRBJ1-5, with TRBD1 matching 9 bases. The J segment lost 0 bases and the V segment lost 7 bases, leaving 7 bases of the junction unmatched. This CDR3 comprises 15 residues. Germline V gene sequence: CDR1 GTSNPN, CDR2 SVGIG (reference sequence). CDR3 protein: CASGQGHNSNQPQHF. CDR3 in DNA: TGTGCCTCGGGACAGGGACACAATAGCAATCAGCCCCAGCATTTT. Full variable domain (outside the CDR3, taken from reference TRBV30 and TRBJ1-5): SQTIHQWPATLVQPVGSPLSLECTVEGTSNPNLYWYRQAAGRGLQLLFYSVGIGQISSEVPQNLSASRPQDRQFILSSKKLLLSDSGFYLCASGQGHNSNQPQHFGDGTRLSIL.

This chain links TRBV28 with TRBJ2-7, with TRBD2 matching 9 bases. After removal of 2 bases from V and 2 bases from J, the junction contained 4 bases not matched to a gene. CDR1 and CDR2 (germline): MDHEN, SYDVKM. The CDR3 spans 15 residues. The CDR3 region has the DNA TGTGCCAGCAGTTTACCCCTAGCGGGAACCTACGAGCAGTACTTC. This encodes CASSLPLAGTYEQYF.

The chain combines TRBV28 with TRBJ1-2, with D possibly TRBD1 on 5 matching bases. Germline lookup yields CDR1 MDHEN and CDR2 SYDVKM. CDR3 length: 14 residues. The V and J ends lost 7 bases and 3 bases respectively, with 15 bases between them. CDR3 in amino acids: CASTEDTRDYGYTF. Written as DNA, the CDR3 is TGTGCCAGCACTGAGGACACGAGAGACTATGGCTACACCTTC.

V gene TRBV7-9 combines with J gene TRBJ1-4; D unclear. Germline CDR1 and CDR2: SEHNR and FQNEAQ (reference sequence). The CDR3 covers 16 residues. Trimming shortened V by 5 bases and J by 5 bases, and 18 bases separated the two germline ends. The CDR3 bases are TGTGCCAGCAGCCCGATACCCGGGGTGACGAATGAAAAACTGTTTTTT. This translates into CASSPIPGVTNEKLFF.

This chain links TRBV7-3 with TRBJ1-2; D unresolved. V shed 0 bases and J shed 2 bases, with 10 bases lying between them. CDR3 length equals 15 residues. Germline CDR1 is SGHTA and CDR2 is FQGTGA. The CDR3 nucleotides read TGTGCCAGCAGCTTAACTGGGGATTTGAACTATGGCTACACCTTC. Amino acids: CASSLTGDLNYGYTF.

The rearrangement links TRBV18 to TRBJ2-2; D possibly corresponds to TRBD1 (5 bases). The CDR3 covers 15 residues. Trimming took 1 base from V and 1 from J, leaving 7 bases between them. The germline V gene encodes CDR1 KGHSH and CDR2 LQKENI. CDR3 sequence: CASSPQGWNTGELFF. For the CDR3, the DNA is TGTGCCAGCTCACCACAGGGGTGGAACACCGGGGAGCTGTTTTTT.

The genes are TRBV7-2 and TRBJ1-1; D not certain. V gave up 1 base and J gave up 1 base, with 13 bases separating them. Germline CDR1 SGHTA, CDR2 FQGNSA. The length of the CDR3 is 16 residues. The CDR3 region is CASSLVPARTNTEAFF. In DNA, the CDR3 is TGTGCCAGCAGCTTAGTTCCAGCTCGAACGAACACTGAAGCTTTCTTT.

This clone was seen a single time. The V and J genes are TRBV4-1 and TRBJ1-4; D perhaps matches TRBD1 (5 bases). The V gene's germline CDR1 is MGHRA and CDR2 YSYEKL. Between the trimmed V and J ends, which lost 0 bases and 8 bases, there was a span of 13 bases. The CDR3 covers 15 residues. CDR3 nucleotide sequence: TGCGCCAGCAGCCAAGATTGGCAGGGAGGAGAAAAACTGTTTTTT. Its protein is CASSQDWQGGEKLFF.

V and J are TRBV9 and TRBJ1-2, with TRBD1 as a possible D gene (5 bases). The CDR3 runs 14 residues. V was clipped by 4 bases and J by 3 bases, with 13 bases between them. Per the germline V gene, CDR1 is SGDLS and CDR2 is YYNGEE. The CDR3 spells CASSPQGPDYGYTF. CDR3 nucleotide sequence: TGTGCCAGCAGCCCCCAGGGACCGGACTATGGCTACACCTTC.

This chain links TRBV4-3 with TRBJ2-3; D uncertain. The V end lost 0 bases, the J end lost 1 base, and 5 bases lay between the germline ends. The germline gives CDR1 LGHNA, CDR2 YSLEER. This CDR3 region has 14 residues. CDR3 bases: TGCGCCAGCAGCCAAGAGGGTCGCACAGATACGCAGTATTTT. Translating it yields CASSQEGRTDTQYF.

The chain has TRBV5-1 and TRBJ2-1; 11 bases match TRBD2. The CDR3 has 17 amino acids. With 4 bases clipped from V and 0 bases from J, the junction kept 6 bases outside the gene matches. CDR1 and CDR2 (germline): SGHRS, YFSETQ. The chain's CDR3 is CASSPSSGGSSYNEQFF. In DNA, the CDR3 is TGCGCCAGCAGCCCCTCTAGCGGGGGGAGCTCCTACAATGAGCAGTTCTTC.

The chain carries TRBV5-5 and TRBJ2-7; the D is unclear. The CDR3 runs to 15 residues. Germline V gives CDR1 SGHKS, CDR2 YYEKEE (reference sequence). Between the trimmed V and J ends, which lost 0 bases and 2 bases, there was a span of 12 bases. CDR3 sequence: CASSLVGDSAYEQYF. The CDR3 DNA reads as TGTGCCAGCAGCTTGGTTGGGGATTCTGCCTACGAGCAGTACTTC.

The V and J genes are TRBV11-2 and TRBJ1-2; D not resolved. Trimming took 5 bases from V and 7 from J, leaving 11 bases between them. The germline V gene encodes CDR1 SGHAT and CDR2 FQNNGV. CDR3 size: 12 residues. DNA for the CDR3: TGTGCCAGCAGCCCCCGGACGGGTGGCTACACCTTC. It is translated as CASSPRTGGYTF.